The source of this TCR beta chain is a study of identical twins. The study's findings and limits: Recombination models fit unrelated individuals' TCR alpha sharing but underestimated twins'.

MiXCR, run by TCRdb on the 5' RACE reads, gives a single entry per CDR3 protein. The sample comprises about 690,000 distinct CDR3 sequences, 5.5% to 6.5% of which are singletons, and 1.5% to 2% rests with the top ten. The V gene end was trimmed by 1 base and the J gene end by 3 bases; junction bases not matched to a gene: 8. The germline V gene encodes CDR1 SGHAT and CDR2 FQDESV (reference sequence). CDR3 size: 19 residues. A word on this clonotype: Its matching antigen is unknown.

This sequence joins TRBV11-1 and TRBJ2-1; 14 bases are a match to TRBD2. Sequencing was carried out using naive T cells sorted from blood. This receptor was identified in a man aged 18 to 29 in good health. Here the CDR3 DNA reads TGTGCCAGCAGCTTAGGTAGAGGGACTAGCGGGAGAGTCTACAATGAGCAGTTCTTC. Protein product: CASSLGRGTSGRVYNEQFF.